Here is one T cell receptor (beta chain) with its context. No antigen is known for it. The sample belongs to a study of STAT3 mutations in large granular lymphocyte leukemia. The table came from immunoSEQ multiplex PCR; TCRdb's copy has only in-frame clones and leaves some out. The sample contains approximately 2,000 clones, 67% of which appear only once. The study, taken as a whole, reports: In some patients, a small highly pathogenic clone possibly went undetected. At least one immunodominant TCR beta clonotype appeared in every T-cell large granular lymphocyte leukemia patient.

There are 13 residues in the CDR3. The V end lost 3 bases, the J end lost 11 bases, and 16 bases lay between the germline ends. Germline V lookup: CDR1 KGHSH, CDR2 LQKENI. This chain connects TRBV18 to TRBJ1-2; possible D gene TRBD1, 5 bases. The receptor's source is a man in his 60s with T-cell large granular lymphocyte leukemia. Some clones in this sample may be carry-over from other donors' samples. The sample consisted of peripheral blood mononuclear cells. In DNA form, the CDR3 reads TGTGCCAGCTCACCCGACAGATCGATGGAGTACACCTTC. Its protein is CASSPDRSMEYTF.